Presented here are 16 T cell receptor beta chains from one specimen sequenced in a study of identical twins. Via MiXCR, TCRdb re-called the 5' RACE reads, giving one row per CDR3 protein. This table has hundreds of thousands of distinct CDR3 sequences, about 20% appearing once. These data also featured in a second study, about T cells expressing NK-cell markers.

Sequenced sample: PBMCs. These receptor sequences come from a woman under 30 in good health.

The rearrangement links TRBV20-1 to TRBJ1-4, with unresolved D. The V end was cut by 6 bases, the J end by 10 bases, with 21 bases between. The germline CDR1 and CDR2 sequences are DFQATT and SNEGSKA (reference sequence). The CDR3 is made up of 14 amino acids. The CDR3 sequence: CSAPPRGAPAKLFF. The CDR3 coding sequence is TGCAGTGCGCCCCCTCGGGGAGCGCCTGCAAAACTGTTTTTT.

This clonotype was detected only a few times. V gene TRBV7-9 combines with J gene TRBJ1-1; D uncertain. This CDR3 is 14 amino acids long. The V and J ends lost 7 bases and 2 bases respectively, with 14 bases between them. Germline CDR1 is SEHNR and CDR2 is FQNEAQ (reference sequence). The CDR3 reads CASTPRRGNTEAFF. The CDR3 bases are TGTGCCAGCACCCCTCGGCGGGGAAACACTGAAGCTTTCTTT. Together with reference TRBV7-9 and TRBJ1-1, the CDR3 gives the full variable domain: DTGVSQNPRHKITKRGQNVTFRCDPISEHNRLYWYRQTLGQGPEFLTYFQNEAQLEKSRLLSDRFSAERPKGSFSTLEIQRTEQGDSAMYLCASTPRRGNTEAFFGQGTRLTVV.

The genes are TRBV7-9 and TRBJ2-7; 9 bases fit TRBD2. Unmatched junction bases numbered 4, after V lost 1 base and J lost 3 bases. CDR1 is SEHNR and CDR2 is FQNEAQ in the germline V gene (reference sequence). The CDR3 sequence is 15 residues long. The CDR3 protein is CASSLDLAGSYEQYF. CDR3 in DNA: TGTGCCAGCAGCTTAGACCTAGCGGGAAGCTACGAGCAGTACTTC.

The V call is TRBV11-2, the J call TRBJ2-7, with D perhaps TRBD2 (6 bases). V was shortened by 2 bases and J by 3 bases, with 14 bases between the two germline ends. The CDR3 covers 15 residues. The V gene's germline CDR1 is SGHAT and CDR2 FQNNGV. CDR3 sequence (DNA): TGTGCCAGCAGCTTAAGCACTAGCAGATACTACGAGCAGTACTTC. This codes for CASSLSTSRYYEQYF. The variable domain in full, completed from reference TRBV11-2 and TRBJ2-7, reads EAGVAQSPRYKIIEKRQSVAFWCNPISGHATLYWYQQILGQGPKLLIQFQNNGVVDDSQLPKDRFSAERLKGVDSTLKIQPAKLEDSAVYLCASSLSTSRYYEQYFGPGTRLTVT.

This clonotype was counted between two and nine times. This chain joins TRBV20-1 and TRBJ1-2, with TRBD1 identical over 7 bases. The CDR3 loop spans 12 amino acids. The V segment lost 5 bases and the J segment 5 bases; nucleotides outside the gene matches: 5. Germline V gene sequence: CDR1 DFQATT, CDR2 SNEGSKA (reference sequence). The CDR3 loop reads CSAYRGNYGYTF. CDR3 bases: TGCAGTGCTTACAGGGGAAATTATGGCTACACCTTC.

This clonotype was seen only a few times. The chain uses TRBV12-3 or TRBV12-4 and TRBJ2-1; TRBD2 agrees at 10 bases. The CDR3 extends over 15 amino acids. V lost 6 bases, J lost 4 bases, and 6 bases stayed unmatched. DNA for the CDR3: TGTGCCAGCAGCTATAGCGGGGGGTTGTACAATGAGCAGTTCTTC. It codes for CASSYSGGLYNEQFF.

This clonotype has a handful of counts. This sequence joins TRBV12-3 or TRBV12-4 and TRBJ2-7, with 7 bases aligning to TRBD2. This CDR3 contains 14 residues. The trim removed 7 bases at V and 7 bases at J, leaving 13 bases unmatched. CDR3 region: CASTMGGVLREQYF. The CDR3 bases are TGTGCCAGCACTATGGGGGGGGTCCTGCGGGAGCAGTACTTC.

The gene calls are TRBV29-1 and TRBJ2-3; D is perhaps TRBD2 (6 bases). V was trimmed by 3 bases and J by 0 bases, leaving 10 bases between them. The CDR3 spans 14 residues. Germline values: CDR1 SQVTM, CDR2 ANQGSEA. The CDR3 is CSVESAGSTDTQYF. CDR3 DNA: TGCAGCGTTGAGTCTGCGGGGAGCACAGATACGCAGTATTTT.

At least ten counts were recorded for this clonotype. The V gene is TRBV29-1, the J gene TRBJ1-1; no clear D. V lost 7 bases to trimming and J lost 0 bases, with 6 bases between them. CDR3 length equals 11 residues. CDR1 is SQVTM and CDR2 is ANQGSEA in the germline V gene. The CDR3: CSALMNTEAFF. In DNA, the CDR3 is TGCAGCGCCTTAATGAACACTGAAGCTTTCTTT.

V usage is TRBV29-1 and J usage is TRBJ2-3, with D possibly being TRBD2 (5 bases). This CDR3 has 13 amino acids. Trimming took 3 bases from V and 6 from J, leaving 13 bases between them. Germline CDR1 and CDR2: SQVTM and ANQGSEA. CDR3 DNA sequence: TGCAGCGTTGACCGGGGTGAGCTGGATACGCAGTATTTT. It encodes CSVDRGELDTQYF.

This clonotype has just a few counts. V gene TRBV5-1 combines with J gene TRBJ1-4; D possibly corresponds to TRBD1 (6 bases). V was clipped by 4 bases and J by 7 bases, with 14 bases between them. CDR3 length: 14 amino acids. The germline V gene encodes CDR1 SGHRS and CDR2 YFSETQ. DNA of the CDR3: TGCGCCAGCAGCCTCCGAACGGACAGTGAAAAACTGTTTTTT. Amino acids: CASSLRTDSEKLFF. Full variable domain (remainder filled in from reference TRBV5-1 and TRBJ1-4): KAGVTQTPRYLIKTRGQQVTLSCSPISGHRSVSWYQQTPGQGLQFLFEYFSETQRNKGNFPGRFSGRQFSNSRSEMNVSTLELGDSALYLCASSLRTDSEKLFFGSGTQLSVL.

Written as DNA, the CDR3 is TGTGCCAGCACCTTAGGAGGGGTAAACACTGAAGCTTTCTTT. Protein product: CASTLGGVNTEAFF. The rearrangement joins TRBV9 to TRBJ1-1, with a weak D call TRBD1 (5 bases). The CDR3 has 14 residues. The germline V gene has CDR1 SGDLS and CDR2 YYNGEE. V was trimmed by 6 bases and J by 2 bases, leaving 14 bases between them.

J is TRBJ2-1 and V is TRBV6-2 or TRBV6-3, with a possible D match to TRBD2 (5 bases). Germline-derived CDR1 and CDR2 are MNHEY and SVGEGT. The ends were cut back, 0 bases at V and 9 bases at J, with 9 bases in the middle. CDR3 length: 13 amino acids. The CDR3 bases are TGTGCCAGCAGTTACTCACCGAGCGGTGAGCAGTTCTTC. Its protein is CASSYSPSGEQFF.

Only a few counts were recorded for this clonotype. The V and J genes are TRBV12-3 or TRBV12-4 and TRBJ2-1; TRBD1 is a possible D gene (5 bases). This CDR3 is 11 amino acids long. The V end was cut by 3 bases, the J end by 14 bases, with 11 bases between. The CDR3 DNA sequence: TGTGCCAGCAGTTTGTCCGCACAGGAGTTCTTC. Its translation: CASSLSAQEFF.

This chain joins TRBV9 and TRBJ2-7; D might be TRBD1 (5 bases). Looked up from germline, CDR1 is SGDLS and CDR2 is YYNGEE. The CDR3 runs 15 residues. With 3 bases removed from V and 0 bases from J, the gap between germline ends came to 13 bases. The CDR3 sequence is CASSAEAGLSYEQYF. In nucleotides, the CDR3 is TGTGCCAGCAGCGCCGAGGCAGGGCTCTCCTACGAGCAGTACTTC.

The chain links TRBV18 to TRBJ2-7, with D unclear. This CDR3 is built from 13 residues. The V gene lost 6 bases and the J gene lost 3 bases, with 12 bases spanning the gap. Germline V gene lookup returns CDR1 KGHSH and CDR2 LQKENI. The CDR3 DNA reads TGTGCCAGCTCGGGCCTCAGCCTCTACGAGCAGTACTTC. Translated: CASSGLSLYEQYF.